This TCR beta chain appears in the sequencing data of a study of CD8 T cells in Susac syndrome. Study-level points and caveats: That the number of individuals in its TCR sequencing and HLA analysis was relatively small was acknowledged by the study.

RNA was extracted with the RNeasy kit, and a quantity of roughly 0.45 to 1 ug was reverse transcribed using random hexamers. Each CDR3 protein is one row after TCRdb ran MiXCR on the immunoSEQ multiplex PCR reads. The table records under 350,000 distinct CDR3 sequences, 92% of them present only once. Concerning this clonotype: Antigen: not known.

The trim removed 3 bases at V and 0 bases at J, leaving 9 bases unmatched. The CDR3 is 18 amino acids. The V gene's germline CDR1 is SGHTA and CDR2 FQGNSA. The sequence derives from a human donor with multiple sclerosis. Sequenced input: CD4+ T cells from PBMCs. The rearrangement uses TRBV7-2 and TRBJ2-1; 9 nucleotides agree with TRBD2. CDR3 in DNA: TGTGCCAGCAGCTTCCCGACTAGCGGTCTCAGCTCCTACAATGAGCAGTTCTTC. This sequence encodes CASSFPTSGLSSYNEQFF. The complete variable domain, with remaining parts taken from reference TRBV7-2 and TRBJ2-1, reads GAGVSQSPSNKVTEKGKDVELRCDPISGHTALYWYRQSLGQGLEFLIYFQGNSAPDKSGLPSDRFSAERTGGSVSTLTIQRTQQEDSAVYLCASSFPTSGLSSYNEQFFGPGTRLTVL.